A selection of T cell receptor beta chains follows, all from one sample in a study of identical twins. TCRdb analysed the 5' RACE reads with MiXCR anew, one entry per CDR3 protein. The table shows a few hundred thousand distinct CDR3 sequences, with just under 9.5% occurring only once. These data also formed part of another study, on yellow fever vaccine responses in identical twins.

Sequencing used CD8+ T cells sorted from blood. The receptors come from a young woman in good health. Both conserved end residues are part of each CDR3. A D gene is named only where the DNA matches it firmly. A row's size may be missing; if present it is once, few, many or a size class.

V gene	clone size	J gene	D gene	CDR3 DNA	CDR3 protein
TRBV3-1	few	TRBJ2-7	TRBD2	TGTGCCAGCAGTGGAGGGACTAGCTTCCACGAGCAGTACTTC	CASSGGTSFHEQYF
TRBV7-9	.	TRBJ2-7	TRBD2	TGTGCCAGCAGCAGCGGGGGTCGGGGCGAGCAGTACTTC	CASSSGGRGEQYF
TRBV4-3	.	TRBJ2-3	.	TGCGCCAGCAGCCAAGATTCCGCCCCCGGGGTTACGCAGTATTTT	CASSQDSAPGVTQYF
TRBV7-2	.	TRBJ1-1	.	TGTGCCAGCAGCTTTACGGACATCACTATGAACACTGAAGCTTTCTTT	CASSFTDITMNTEAFF
TRBV5-1	few	TRBJ2-1	.	TGCGCCAGCAGCGGCACGGACTGGGAGCAGTTCTTC	CASSGTDWEQFF
TRBV4-1	.	TRBJ2-7	.	TGCGCCAGCAGCCAAGATGGGGGGACAGCTTCCTACGAGCAGTACTTC	CASSQDGGTASYEQYF
TRBV20-1	few	TRBJ2-2	TRBD2	TGCAGTGCTAGGGCTAGCGGGCGTGGCGGGGAGCTGTTTTTT	CSARASGRGGELFF
TRBV7-9	.	TRBJ2-7	.	TGTGCCAGCAGCTTAGGACAGGTCGAGCAGTACTTC	CASSLGQVEQYF
TRBV7-2	many	TRBJ1-5	.	TGTGCCAGCAGCTTGAAGGGGTTCAATCAGCCCCAGCATTTT	CASSLKGFNQPQHF
TRBV28	many	TRBJ2-7	.	TGTGCCAGCAGCTCCCTCCAGGGAACCTACGAGCAGTACTTC	CASSSLQGTYEQYF
TRBV9	few	TRBJ2-1	.	TGTGCCAGCAGTACCTGGGGGGTGGGAAGGGGCAATGAGCAGTTCTTC	CASSTWGVGRGNEQFF
TRBV9	few	TRBJ1-6	.	TGTGCCAGCAGCGTAGGTCGGGACCCCTATAATTCACCCCTCCACTTT	CASSVGRDPYNSPLHF